These 30 T cell receptor beta chains share one sample of origin, sequenced in a study of blood T cell repertoires in COVID-19. TCRdb's table, derived via immunoSEQ multiplex PCR, lists solely in-frame clones and lacks some. The sample holds 100,000 to 150,000 clones, around 88% seen once. Sequencing was performed on peripheral blood. The receptors were gathered from a middle-aged man with acute or convalescent COVID-19.

The chain recombines TRBV18 with TRBJ2-2, with TRBD2 identical over 13 bases. V trimming: 4 bases; J trimming: 1 base; junction bases outside the gene matches: 6. Germline CDR1 KGHSH, CDR2 LQKENI. The CDR3 is 18 residues long. The CDR3 here is CASSQGLAGVENTGELFF. The CDR3 DNA reads TGTGCCAGCTCACAAGGACTAGCGGGGGTCGAGAACACCGGGGAGCTGTTTTTT.

The rearrangement uses TRBV5-6 and TRBJ1-6; D is ambiguous. V lost 6 bases and J lost 10, with 20 bases in between. Per the germline V gene, CDR1 is SGHDT and CDR2 is YYEEEE. The CDR3 extends over 15 amino acids. The CDR3 region has the DNA TGTGCCAGCACCCAAAGCCCCACGGGGAACTCACCCCTCCACTTT. Translating it yields CASTQSPTGNSPLHF.

The CDR3 sequence: CASSQDRVSNQPQHF. CDR3 nucleotide sequence: TGTGCCAGCAGTCAAGACAGAGTAAGCAATCAGCCCCAGCATTTT. The chain uses TRBV2 and TRBJ1-5, with D perhaps TRBD1 (5 bases). From germline, CDR1 is SNHLY and CDR2 FYNNEI. This CDR3 region has 15 residues. V lost 5 bases, J lost 1 base, and 12 bases lay in between.

This sequence joins TRBV19 and TRBJ2-4, with 9 bases that match TRBD1. The CDR3 covers 17 residues. The V and J ends lost 3 bases and 0 bases, in that order; junction bases with no gene match: 6. The germline CDR1 and CDR2 sequences are LNHDA and SQIVND (reference sequence). CDR3 sequence reads: CASSIGDRALAKNIQYF. CDR3 in DNA: TGTGCCAGTAGTATCGGGGACAGGGCCTTAGCCAAAAACATTCAGTACTTC.

The chain carries TRBV4-1 and TRBJ2-7; 12 nucleotides align to TRBD2. The CDR3 is 19 residues long. The V gene's germline CDR1 is MGHRA and CDR2 YSYEKL. Losses at the gene ends were 4 bases for V and 0 bases for J; bases not matched to a gene: 13. The DNA for the CDR3 is TGCGCCAGCAGCCGAAATACCGGGACTAGCGGGTCGAGCTCCTACGAGCAGTACTTC. It is translated as CASSRNTGTSGSSSYEQYF.

The J gene is TRBJ1-3, the V gene TRBV4-2; D gene unclear. Deletions cut 4 bases from V and 6 bases from J, with 25 bases between. CDR1 and CDR2 from the germline V gene are LGHNA and YNFKEQ. The CDR3 loop spans 18 amino acids. CDR3 region: CASSLPPLGSLDINTIYF. The CDR3 DNA is TGTGCCAGCAGCCTACCTCCACTCGGGTCTCTAGATATAAACACCATATATTTT.

This clone occurred once. This rearrangement joins TRBV5-1 to TRBJ2-7; TRBD1 aligns across 9 bases. Germline V lookup: CDR1 SGHRS, CDR2 YFSETQ. The CDR3 runs to 15 residues. The ends lost 1 base at V and 6 bases at J; junction bases unmatched: 8. The CDR3 loop reads CASSLRTGVLSEQYF. Written as DNA, the CDR3 is TGCGCCAGCAGCTTGAGGACAGGGGTACTAAGCGAGCAGTACTTC.

The V call is TRBV27, the J call TRBJ2-5; maybe TRBD2 (5 bases). The CDR3 length is 14 residues. Germline-derived CDR1 and CDR2 are MNHEY and SMNVEV (reference sequence). Between the trimmed V and J ends, which lost 8 bases and 5 bases, there was a span of 18 bases. CDR3 nucleotides: TGTGCCAGCGCAACCCGGAGAGGGCGGGAGACCCAGTACTTC. Protein: CASATRRGRETQYF.

In its sample, this clone was seen once. The V and J genes are TRBV18 and TRBJ1-4; 8 bases fit TRBD1. CDR1 and CDR2 from the germline V gene are KGHSH and LQKENI. The CDR3 has 16 residues. V was clipped by 3 bases and J by 5 bases; unmatched bases: 8. The CDR3 reads CASSPDRAPLNEKLFF. DNA for the CDR3: TGTGCCAGCTCACCGGACAGGGCCCCACTGAATGAAAAACTGTTTTTT.

About this clone: The same CDR3 also results from other DNA sequences found in this sample. The chain links TRBV5-1 to TRBJ1-1, with 7 bases fitting TRBD1. Germline trimming cut 2 bases from V and 4 bases from J; bases unmatched to any gene: 2. CDR3 size: 13 residues. Germline V gives CDR1 SGHRS, CDR2 YFSETQ. The CDR3 DNA reads as TGCGCCAGCAGCTTCCGGGACAGCACTGAAGCTTTCTTT. It is translated as CASSFRDSTEAFF. The entire variable domain, with the rest obtained from reference TRBV5-1 and TRBJ1-1, is as follows: KAGVTQTPRYLIKTRGQQVTLSCSPISGHRSVSWYQQTPGQGLQFLFEYFSETQRNKGNFPGRFSGRQFSNSRSEMNVSTLELGDSALYLCASSFRDSTEAFFGQGTRLTVV.

CDR3 in DNA: TGTGCCAGCTCCGCGGGAGGGGGCAATCAGCCCCAGCATTTT. Amino acid sequence: CASSAGGGNQPQHF. V gene TRBV7-2 combines with J gene TRBJ1-5; tentatively, D is TRBD1 (5 bases). CDR1 is SGHTA and CDR2 is FQGNSA in the germline V gene. V lost 8 bases to trimming and J lost 2 bases, with 13 bases between them. CDR3 size: 14 residues.

The chain couples TRBV2 to TRBJ2-1, with 8 bases identical to TRBD1. V trimming: 5 bases; J trimming: 6 bases; junction bases outside the gene matches: 12. The CDR3 covers 16 residues. Germline lookup yields CDR1 SNHLY and CDR2 FYNNEI. CDR3 bases: TGTGCCAGCAGTCTACGGACAGGGTCTAATGTCAATGAGCAGTTCTTC. This encodes CASSLRTGSNVNEQFF.

This clone appeared once. This chain connects TRBV3-1 (or the pseudogene TRBV3-2) to TRBJ1-2; TRBD1 might be the D (6 bases). With 5 bases removed from V and 4 bases from J, the gap between germline ends came to 11 bases. The germline gives CDR1 LGHDT, CDR2 YNNKEL (reference sequence). This CDR3 is built from 13 residues. The CDR3 DNA sequence: TGTGCCAGCAGCGCACGACAGGTCTATGGCTACACCTTC. Its translation: CASSARQVYGYTF.

J is TRBJ1-4 and V is TRBV19; D not resolved. The CDR3 runs to 15 residues. Germline V CDR1 and CDR2: LNHDA, SQIVND (reference sequence). V was pared by 1 base and J by 5 bases, with 11 bases between. The chain's CDR3 is CASSIGAAENEKLFF. The CDR3 DNA follows: TGTGCCAGTAGTATAGGGGCAGCAGAAAATGAAAAACTGTTTTTT.

This clone has just one count. Other DNA sequences in this specimen translate into the identical CDR3. The V call is TRBV3-1 (or the pseudogene TRBV3-2), the J call TRBJ1-5; TRBD1 matches at 7 bases. The CDR3 is 14 amino acids. Trimming cost V 3 bases and J 6 bases; bases outside gene matches: 5. In germline, CDR1 is LGHDT, CDR2 YNNKEL (reference sequence). In DNA form, the CDR3 reads TGTGCCAGCAGCCAGGGGCAGGGGGGTCAGCCCCAGCATTTT. It yields the protein CASSQGQGGQPQHF.

The chain carries TRBV24-1 and TRBJ1-5, with D unresolved. The CDR3 has 13 amino acids. V gave up 7 bases and J gave up 3 bases, with 9 bases separating them. Germline V gene lookup returns CDR1 KGHDR and CDR2 SFDVKD. The CDR3 sequence: CATSPGNNQPQHF. CDR3 DNA: TGTGCCACCAGCCCAGGCAACAATCAGCCCCAGCATTTT.

This clone has just a few counts. The V call is TRBV20-1, the J call TRBJ2-6; 8 bases line up with TRBD1. The CDR3 totals 16 residues. Germline V gene sequence: CDR1 DFQATT, CDR2 SNEGSKA (reference sequence). V was clipped by 3 bases and J by 0 bases; unmatched bases: 4. The CDR3 region has the DNA TGCAGTGCTAGTCGACAGGGGCTCTCTGGGGCCAACGTCCTGACTTTC. It encodes CSASRQGLSGANVLTF.

This sequence joins TRBV2 and TRBJ2-2; 9 bases map to TRBD2. Germline V gives CDR1 SNHLY, CDR2 FYNNEI. The V and J ends lost 5 bases and 4 bases, in that order; junction bases with no gene match: 8. The CDR3 contains 16 residues. The CDR3 sequence is CASSYSGGRITGELFF. The CDR3 bases are TGTGCCAGCAGTTATAGCGGGGGCCGGATCACCGGGGAGCTGTTTTTT.

The chain combines TRBV6-5 with TRBJ1-1, with unresolved D. CDR1 is MNHEY, CDR2 SVGAGI, per germline. This CDR3 has 13 amino acids. V was cut by 4 bases and J by 5 bases, with 11 bases left in between. The CDR3 reads CASSSSLRTEAFF. For the CDR3, the DNA is TGTGCCAGCAGTTCGTCACTCAGGACTGAAGCTTTCTTT.

The rearrangement links TRBV7-3 to TRBJ2-3; tentative D call: TRBD2 (5 bases). Germline CDR1 and CDR2: SGHTA and FQGTGA. The V gene lost 5 bases and the J gene lost 2 bases, with 17 bases spanning the gap. The CDR3 is made up of 16 amino acids. CDR3: CASSPNARGNTDTQYF. The CDR3, as DNA: TGTGCCAGCAGCCCAAACGCCCGGGGTAACACAGATACGCAGTATTTT. The whole variable domain, filled in from reference TRBV7-3 and TRBJ2-3, reads GAGVSQTPSNKVTEKGKYVELRCDPISGHTALYWYRQSLGQGPEFLIYFQGTGAADDSGLPNDRFFAVRPEGSVSTLKIQRTERGDSAVYLCASSPNARGNTDTQYFGPGTRLTVL.

The genes are TRBV18 and TRBJ2-1, with a weak D call TRBD1 (7 bases). Germline-derived CDR1 and CDR2 are KGHSH and LQKENI. With 2 bases removed from V and 7 bases from J, the gap between germline ends came to 12 bases. The CDR3 covers 14 residues. CDR3 sequence (DNA): TGTGCCAGCTCACCAGGAGGGGGCCGGAATGAGCAGTTCTTC. Amino acids: CASSPGGGRNEQFF. Complete variable domain (other parts from reference TRBV18 and TRBJ2-1): NAGVMQNPRHLVRRRGQEARLRCSPMKGHSHVYWYRQLPEEGLKFMVYLQKENIIDESGMPKERFSAEFPKEGPSILRIQQVVRGDSAAYFCASSPGGGRNEQFFGPGTRLTVL.

V usage is TRBV6-6 and J usage is TRBJ1-3; D remains ambiguous. Germline V gene data show CDR1 as MNHNY and CDR2 as SVGAGI (reference sequence). V was clipped by 6 bases and J by 1 base, with 10 bases between them. The CDR3 length is 14 residues. CDR3 sequence: CASSRPGSGNTIYF. The CDR3 region has the DNA TGTGCCAGCAGCCGACCGGGATCTGGAAACACCATATATTTT.

V gene TRBV6-5 combines with J gene TRBJ2-7, with D unresolved. Trimming removed 10 bases at V and 6 bases at J, with 13 bases between. CDR3 length: 11 amino acids. Germline V gene sequence: CDR1 MNHEY, CDR2 SVGAGI. This chain's CDR3 is CATLSWAEQYF. DNA of the CDR3: TGTGCCACTCTGAGCTGGGCCGAGCAGTACTTC.

The chain combines TRBV6-5 with TRBJ1-6; D possibly corresponds to TRBD1 (6 bases). The ends were cut back, 7 bases at V and 10 bases at J, with 20 bases in the middle. The CDR3 spans 15 residues. Germline CDR1 and CDR2: MNHEY and SVGAGI. The CDR3 here is CASTSPGEGGSPLHF. CDR3 DNA sequence: TGTGCCAGCACCTCTCCCGGGGAGGGGGGATCACCCCTCCACTTT.

V gene TRBV25-1 combines with J gene TRBJ2-7, with 8 nucleotides matching TRBD1. Germline V gene lookup returns CDR1 MGHDK and CDR2 SYGVNS. The CDR3 is 14 amino acids. With V trimmed by 5 bases and J by 5 bases, 8 bases remained unmatched. The CDR3 is CASSNRQGWHEQYF. The CDR3 nucleotides are TGTGCCAGCAGTAATAGACAGGGGTGGCACGAGCAGTACTTC.

Here the CDR3 DNA reads TGCGCCAGCAGCCCGACTAGCGGGAGAAATCTCGATGAGCAGTTCTTC. Amino acids: CASSPTSGRNLDEQFF. The gene calls are TRBV5-1 and TRBJ2-1, with 12 bases that match TRBD2. The germline gives CDR1 SGHRS, CDR2 YFSETQ. The V and J ends lost 4 bases and 8 bases, in that order; junction bases with no gene match: 10. The CDR3 totals 16 residues.

The chain uses TRBV27 and TRBJ1-5; no definite D call. From germline, CDR1 is MNHEY and CDR2 SMNVEV (reference sequence). The CDR3 has 15 residues. Trimming left V 5 bases short and J 6 bases short, with 17 bases between. CDR3 sequence (DNA): TGTGCCAGCAGTCCATACGTCAACAGTCCTCAGCCCCAGCATTTT. It codes for CASSPYVNSPQPQHF.

The chain has TRBV2 and TRBJ2-6; no clear D gene. The ends were cut back, 3 bases at V and 1 base at J, with 4 bases in the middle. The CDR3 has 14 amino acids. Germline V gene lookup returns CDR1 SNHLY and CDR2 FYNNEI. CDR3 DNA: TGTGCCAGCAGTGACCAGTCTGGGGCCAACGTCCTGACTTTC. Translation: CASSDQSGANVLTF.

This clone was seen only once. V and J are TRBV5-1 and TRBJ2-5; 7 nucleotides agree with TRBD2. The V gene's germline CDR1 is SGHRS and CDR2 YFSETQ. The CDR3 is 14 amino acids. The ends lost 4 bases at V and 4 bases at J; junction bases unmatched: 7. The CDR3 region is CASSVGGEPETQYF. The CDR3 coding sequence is TGCGCCAGCAGCGTGGGGGGGGAGCCAGAGACCCAGTACTTC.

V and J are TRBV4-1 and TRBJ1-1; 8 bases align to TRBD1. CDR1 is MGHRA and CDR2 is YSYEKL in the germline V gene. The CDR3 length is 18 residues. The junction had 19 bases not matched to a gene; V was cut back by 4 bases and J by 6 bases. The CDR3 bases are TGCGCCAGCAGCCTCACCACCGGGACAGGCCTCGATGGGGCTGAAGCTTTCTTT. This gives the protein CASSLTTGTGLDGAEAFF.